Listed below are T cell receptor beta chains from one sample, sequenced in a study of identical twins. Each CDR3 protein gets one entry after TCRdb re-called the 5' RACE reads with MiXCR. The repertoire has hundreds of thousands of distinct CDR3 sequences, about 8% of them found once; the top ten carry approximately 2.1%. The same data also went into a second study, on yellow fever vaccine responses in identical twins.

Material: memory (CD45RO+) T cells sorted from blood. These receptors all stem from a woman under 30 in good health. Both conserved end residues are part of each CDR3. Fields, in order: D gene, clone size, V gene, J gene, CDR3 DNA, CDR3 protein. A D gene is named only where the DNA matches it firmly. Clone size is given for some rows only: seen once, a few or many times, or a class if the clone is expanded.

TRBD2	-	TRBV30	TRBJ2-1	TGTGCCTGGGGGACTAGCGGACATTACAATGAGCAGTTCTTC	CAWGTSGHYNEQFF
-	-	TRBV12-3/TRBV12-4	TRBJ2-1	TGTGCCAGCATCCCCCGGGCAGGGGAGCAGTTCTTC	CASIPRAGEQFF
-	few	TRBV4-1	TRBJ2-5	TGCGCCAGCAGCCTAAAACCTCGGTGGGAGACCCAGTACTTC	CASSLKPRWETQYF
TRBD1	many	TRBV24-1	TRBJ2-1	TGTGCCACCAGTGAGACAGGGGAAGGTAGCTACAATGAGCAGTTCTTC	CATSETGEGSYNEQFF
-	few	TRBV3-1	TRBJ1-2	TGTGCCAGCAGCCTAGAAGCGGGGCCAGACTATGGCTACACCTTC	CASSLEAGPDYGYTF
TRBD1	few	TRBV20-1	TRBJ2-1	TGCAGTCACCCACCAGATGGGACAGGGGAGCCCTACAATGAGCAGTTCTTC	CSHPPDGTGEPYNEQFF
-	-	TRBV2	TRBJ1-5	TGTGCCAGCATGGGGGGGATATATAGCAATCAGCCCCAGCATTTT	CASMGGIYSNQPQHF
-	-	TRBV19	TRBJ2-1	TGTGCCAGTAGTCCCCTACTAGTTTGGGATGAGCAGTTCTTC	CASSPLLVWDEQFF
-	few	TRBV6-1	TRBJ1-6	TGTGCCAGCAGTGAAGCGGTCAGGAGCTCCTATAATTCACCCCTCCACTTT	CASSEAVRSSYNSPLHF
TRBD2	few	TRBV7-8	TRBJ2-1	TGTGCCAGCAGCTTAGGACTAGCGGGAGCCCGGACCTTTCGCAATGAGCAGTTCTTC	CASSLGLAGARTFRNEQFF
TRBD2	-	TRBV4-1	TRBJ2-2	TGCGCCAGCAGCCGCATGGTGGGAGCGGGGGGGCAAACCGGGGAGCTGTTTTTT	CASSRMVGAGGQTGELFF
-	-	TRBV9	TRBJ1-1	TGTGCCAGCAGCTCACAAGGGGGGGGGGACACTGAAGCTTTCTTT	CASSSQGGGDTEAFF
-	few	TRBV6-5	TRBJ1-1	TGTGCCAGCAGTTACTCGCGAGGTGTGTACACTGAAGCTTTCTTT	CASSYSRGVYTEAFF
-	many	TRBV12-3/TRBV12-4	TRBJ2-5	TGTGCCAGCAGTTTCTGGCACCAAGAGACCCAGTACTTC	CASSFWHQETQYF
TRBD1	many	TRBV29-1	TRBJ2-4	TGCAGCGTCACCAGACAGGGAGTAATGGACATTCAGTACTTC	CSVTRQGVMDIQYF
-	many	TRBV5-1	TRBJ2-2	TGCGCCAGCAGCTTGGAAGGACTCACCAACACCGGGGAGCTGTTTTTT	CASSLEGLTNTGELFF
-	-	TRBV9	TRBJ1-1	TGTGCCAGCAGCCCGGGGACACTGTACACTGAAGCTTTCTTT	CASSPGTLYTEAFF
TRBD2	few	TRBV7-8	TRBJ2-1	TGTGCCAGCAGCCCAGGACTAGCCGGCATGGAGCAGTTCTTC	CASSPGLAGMEQFF
-	few	TRBV25-1	TRBJ2-3	TGTGCCAGCAGTGAATGGGTAGCTACAGATACGCAGTATTTT	CASSEWVATDTQYF
-	many	TRBV12-3/TRBV12-4	TRBJ1-6	TGTGCCAGCAGTTTAGCACCGGGGACTAATTCACCCCTCCACTTT	CASSLAPGTNSPLHF
TRBD2	few	TRBV7-3	TRBJ2-1	TGTGCCAGCAGCCTCGGGACTAGCGGGAGAAAGTTCTTC	CASSLGTSGRKFF
-	many	TRBV5-1	TRBJ1-2	TGCGCCAGCAGCCCACTTGGGGTTGATGTCTATGGCTACACCTTC	CASSPLGVDVYGYTF
TRBD2	many	TRBV5-1	TRBJ2-1	TGCGCCAGCAGTCGTTGGACTAGCGGGAGGGCAGGGGAGCAGTTCTTC	CASSRWTSGRAGEQFF
-	many	TRBV20-1	TRBJ2-1	TGCAGTGCTAGAGATCAGGGGGACTCGACCTACAATGAGCAGTTCTTC	CSARDQGDSTYNEQFF
-	-	TRBV5-8	TRBJ2-7	TGTGCCAGCAGCTTGGGTACAGGGTGGACCTACGAGCAGTACTTC	CASSLGTGWTYEQYF
TRBD1	many	TRBV4-1	TRBJ1-3	TGCGCCAGCAGCCCGGGACAGCTCTCTGGAAACACCATATATTTT	CASSPGQLSGNTIYF
-	few	TRBV2	TRBJ2-3	TGTGCCAGCCACACGGGGGACTTTGCAGATACGCAGTATTTT	CASHTGDFADTQYF
-	-	TRBV10-3	TRBJ1-1	TGTGCCATCAGTGTTCAGGGGTTCACTGAAGCTTTCTTT	CAISVQGFTEAFF
-	many	TRBV19	TRBJ1-5	TGTGCCAGTAGTATGGGAAATCAGCCCCAGCATTTT	CASSMGNQPQHF
-	-	TRBV5-4	TRBJ1-1	TGTGCCAGCAGCTTTCAGGGAGGGGACACTGAAGCTTTCTTT	CASSFQGGDTEAFF
-	-	TRBV23-1	TRBJ1-1	TGCGCCAGCAGTCAATCGGTAGGGTTCAACACTGAAGCTTTCTTT	CASSQSVGFNTEAFF
TRBD1	few	TRBV20-1	TRBJ1-5	TGCAGTGCCCCCGACAGGGAGTCCCAGCATTTT	CSAPDRESQHF
-	many	TRBV12-3/TRBV12-4	TRBJ1-5	TGTGCCAGCGGGAGGGGGGGAAGCAATCAGCCCCAGCATTTT	CASGRGGSNQPQHF
-	few	TRBV3-1	TRBJ2-1	TGTGCCAGCAGCCGAGGAGGGGACACCTACAATGAGCAGTTCTTC	CASSRGGDTYNEQFF
TRBD1	many	TRBV24-1	TRBJ2-2	TGTGCCACCAGTGATGCTGGGACAGGGCCACAGGGGCTGTTTTTT	CATSDAGTGPQGLFF
-	few	TRBV7-9	TRBJ1-2	TGTGCCAGCAGCCGGACGTGGGGCTACACCTTC	CASSRTWGYTF
TRBD1	few	TRBV27	TRBJ1-4	TGTGCCAGCAGTCCCACGGGACAGAGAAATGAAAAACTGTTTTTT	CASSPTGQRNEKLFF
-	many	TRBV10-2	TRBJ1-2	TGCGCCAGCAGTGGAGGGGTTGACTATGGCTACACCTTC	CASSGGVDYGYTF
TRBD1	-	TRBV6-1	TRBJ2-3	TGTGCCAGCAGTGGAGACAGGGCGGGCACAGATACGCAGTATTTT	CASSGDRAGTDTQYF
TRBD2	-	TRBV12-5	TRBJ2-1	TGTGCTAGTGGTTTGGTACTAGCACTAGCGGGGTACAATGAGCAGTTCTTC	CASGLVLALAGYNEQFF